This T cell receptor beta chain was obtained from a study of PD-L1 blockade in urothelial cancer. The wider study: From 0 to 3 prior chemotherapy regimens had been given to the patients.

This clone is a singleton in its sample. Some clones are missing from TCRdb's copy, which holds only in-frame ones; the method was immunoSEQ multiplex PCR. This table holds more than 30,000 clones, 70% to 90% found once. Noted time point: peripheral blood 6 weeks after treatment start. Urothelial carcinoma affected the patients, and it was locally advanced or metastatic. Looked up from germline, CDR1 is ENHRY and CDR2 is SYGVKD. The CDR3 has 16 amino acids. With 0 bases removed from V and 2 bases from J, the gap between germline ends came to 8 bases. The TCR sequence derives from a man older than 75 with urothelial cancer. This specimen consisted of PBMCs, obtained around atezolizumab (anti-PD-L1) treatment. The chain carries TRBV10-3 and TRBJ2-6; TRBD1 might be the D (5 bases). CDR3 nucleotide sequence: TGTGCCATCAGTGAGTCGTGGGGCGCTGGGGCCAACGTCCTGACTTTC. It is translated as CAISESWGAGANVLTF.